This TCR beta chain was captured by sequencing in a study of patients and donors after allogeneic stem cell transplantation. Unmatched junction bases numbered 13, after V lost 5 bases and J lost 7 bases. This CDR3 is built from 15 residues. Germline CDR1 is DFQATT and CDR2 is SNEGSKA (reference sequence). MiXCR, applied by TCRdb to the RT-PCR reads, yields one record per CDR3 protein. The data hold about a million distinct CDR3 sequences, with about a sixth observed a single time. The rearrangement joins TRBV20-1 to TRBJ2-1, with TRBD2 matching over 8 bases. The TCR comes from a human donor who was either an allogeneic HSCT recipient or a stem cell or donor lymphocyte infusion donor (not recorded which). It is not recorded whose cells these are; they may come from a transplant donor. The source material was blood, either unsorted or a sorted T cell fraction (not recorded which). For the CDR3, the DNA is TGCAGTGCTGACACCGGGACTAGTAAGGAAAATGAGCAGTTCTTC. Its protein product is CSADTGTSKENEQFF.